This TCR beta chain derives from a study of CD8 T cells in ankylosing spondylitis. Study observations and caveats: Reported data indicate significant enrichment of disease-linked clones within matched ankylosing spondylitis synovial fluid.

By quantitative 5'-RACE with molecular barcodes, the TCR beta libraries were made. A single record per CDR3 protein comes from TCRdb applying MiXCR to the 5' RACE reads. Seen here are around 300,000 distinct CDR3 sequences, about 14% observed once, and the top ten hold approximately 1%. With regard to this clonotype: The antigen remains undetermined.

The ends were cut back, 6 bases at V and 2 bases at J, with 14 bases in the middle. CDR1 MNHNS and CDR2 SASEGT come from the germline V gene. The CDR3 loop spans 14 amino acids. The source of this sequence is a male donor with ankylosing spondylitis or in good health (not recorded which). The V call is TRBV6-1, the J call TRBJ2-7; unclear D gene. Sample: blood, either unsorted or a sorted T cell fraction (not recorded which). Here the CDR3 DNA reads TGTGCCAGCAGCTCGCAGGATCCTACCTACGAGCAGTACTTC. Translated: CASSSQDPTYEQYF.